The 24 T cell receptor beta chains reported below all come from one sample, sequenced in a study of blood T cell repertoires in COVID-19. Here immunoSEQ multiplex PCR was the method, and the copy in TCRdb shows in-frame clones only, minus some. The sample contains 19,000 or so clones, 82% of which appear only once. The sequenced material came from peripheral blood. The origin of the receptors is a human donor in a cohort sampled during active COVID-19.

This clone is termed medium-sized (0.01 to 0.1%). The J gene is TRBJ2-7, the V gene TRBV7-9, with 11 bases lining up with TRBD2. Germline trimming cut 1 base from V and 2 bases from J; bases unmatched to any gene: 10. This CDR3 contains 18 residues. Germline loops: CDR1 SEHNR, CDR2 FQNEAQ (reference sequence). CDR3 bases: TGTGCCAGCAGCTTAGAAAGCGGTCTAGCGGGAGGTACCTACGAGCAGTACTTC. This translates into CASSLESGLAGGTYEQYF.

The rearrangement joins TRBV5-1 to TRBJ1-6; D is perhaps TRBD1 (5 bases). CDR3 length equals 16 residues. V was shortened by 0 bases and J by 7 bases, with 14 bases between the two germline ends. Germline CDR1 SGHRS, CDR2 YFSETQ. The CDR3 region has the DNA TGCGCCAGCAGCTTGGTATGGTCAGGGCTAAATTCACCCCTCCACTTT. This sequence encodes CASSLVWSGLNSPLHF.

The chain has TRBV3-1 (or the pseudogene TRBV3-2) and TRBJ1-1; D is unresolved. The CDR3 has 11 residues. Germline V gene data show CDR1 as LGHDT and CDR2 as YNNKEL (reference sequence). V was clipped by 3 bases and J by 9 bases, with 8 bases between them. The CDR3 here is CASSQRRKAFF. CDR3 in DNA: TGTGCCAGCAGCCAGAGGCGGAAAGCTTTCTTT.

This chain links TRBV9 with TRBJ2-1; TRBD2 might be the D (6 bases). V lost 6 bases and J lost 7, with 14 bases in between. This CDR3 spans 13 amino acids. CDR1 is SGDLS, CDR2 YYNGEE, per germline. The CDR3 region is CASTPGERNEQFF. The CDR3, as DNA: TGTGCCAGCACCCCGGGGGAGCGGAATGAGCAGTTCTTC.

The chain recombines TRBV13 with TRBJ2-3; TRBD1 might be the D (5 bases). Looked up from germline, CDR1 is PRHDT and CDR2 is FYEKMQ (reference sequence). The CDR3 is 15 amino acids. V shed 6 bases and J shed 2 bases, with 15 bases lying between them. The CDR3 reads CASSLRGSYTDTQYF. CDR3 nucleotides: TGTGCCAGCAGTCTTAGGGGCAGTTACACAGATACGCAGTATTTT.

The rearrangement links TRBV28 to TRBJ2-1, with D perhaps matching TRBD1 (6 bases). Germline assignment: CDR1 MDHEN and CDR2 SYDVKM. The CDR3 loop spans 13 amino acids. Trimming removed 5 bases at V and 7 bases at J, with 12 bases between. CDR3 in DNA: TGTGCCAGCAGTGGGGACATTTTGAATGAGCAGTTCTTC. Translated: CASSGDILNEQFF.

The rearrangement uses TRBV19 and TRBJ1-6, with D perhaps TRBD1 (5 bases). The germline gives CDR1 LNHDA, CDR2 SQIVND (reference sequence). CDR3 length: 15 amino acids. With 3 bases removed from V and 5 bases from J, the gap between germline ends came to 11 bases. The CDR3 DNA reads as TGTGCCAGTAGTATGGGGGGACCTAATAATTCACCCCTCCACTTT. Protein sequence: CASSMGGPNNSPLHF.

The chain couples TRBV5-8 to TRBJ2-1; no definite D call. The germline gives CDR1 SGHTS, CDR2 YDEGEE. This CDR3 is 15 amino acids long. Trimming cost V 1 base and J 6 bases, with 14 bases left between them. CDR3: CASSLRRLVVNEQFF. The CDR3 DNA follows: TGTGCCAGCAGCTTGCGGCGGCTCGTCGTCAATGAGCAGTTCTTC. Full variable domain (missing parts from reference TRBV5-8 and TRBJ2-1): EAGVTQSPTHLIKTRGQQATLRCSPISGHTSVYWYQQALGLGLQFLLWYDEGEERNRGNFPPRFSGRQFPNYSSELNVNALELEDSALYLCASSLRRLVVNEQFFGPGTRLTVL.

This clone was detected once. This sequence joins TRBV7-2 and TRBJ2-1, with a possible D match to TRBD2 (5 bases). This CDR3 spans 15 amino acids. The V gene lost 1 base and the J gene lost 4 bases, with 11 bases spanning the gap. CDR1 is SGHTA, CDR2 FQGNSA, per germline. CDR3 nucleotides: TGTGCCAGCAGCTTAGGGTCTAGCAGATACAATGAGCAGTTCTTC. Its protein is CASSLGSSRYNEQFF.

The chain combines TRBV6-2 or TRBV6-3 with TRBJ1-1; D gene unclear. In germline, CDR1 is MNHEY, CDR2 SVGEGT. V was clipped by 4 bases and J by 1 base, with 10 bases between them. The CDR3 has 14 residues. Written as DNA, the CDR3 is TGTGCCAGCAGTTTTTCTCCAGAGAACACTGAAGCTTTCTTT. This codes for CASSFSPENTEAFF.

The V and J genes are TRBV13 and TRBJ2-7; 11 positions match TRBD1. The V segment lost 4 bases and the J segment 4 bases; nucleotides outside the gene matches: 3. The germline gives CDR1 PRHDT, CDR2 FYEKMQ (reference sequence). This CDR3 comprises 14 residues. CDR3 nucleotide sequence: TGTGCCAGCAGCTCCGGACAGGGGGCTTACGAGCAGTACTTC. Amino acids: CASSSGQGAYEQYF.

This clone was seen once. The J gene is TRBJ2-7, the V gene TRBV7-8; TRBD2 might be the D (7 bases). Germline CDR1 is SGHVS and CDR2 is FQNEAQ. Trimming left V 1 base short and J 3 bases short, with 13 bases between. The CDR3 sequence is 15 residues long. CDR3 coding DNA: TGTGCCAGCAGCTTAGAGGGAGGGGGGATCTACGAGCAGTACTTC. Amino acid sequence: CASSLEGGGIYEQYF.

The chain employs TRBV28 and TRBJ2-7; D is possibly TRBD2 (5 bases). Trimming removed 5 bases at V and 7 bases at J, with 15 bases between. The CDR3 loop spans 13 amino acids. Germline assignment: CDR1 MDHEN and CDR2 SYDVKM. CDR3 protein: CASSETVEEEQYF. In DNA, the CDR3 is TGTGCCAGCAGTGAGACGGTGGAGGAAGAGCAGTACTTC.

In its sample, this clone was seen a few times. This chain uses TRBV20-1 with TRBJ2-2; 9 nucleotides match TRBD2. The J segment lost 7 bases and the V segment lost 4 bases, leaving 10 bases of the junction unmatched. Germline CDR1 is DFQATT and CDR2 is SNEGSKA (reference sequence). The CDR3 has 15 amino acids. CDR3 amino acids: CSAIEGGRADGELFF. CDR3 DNA: TGCAGTGCTATTGAGGGCGGGAGGGCCGACGGGGAGCTGTTTTTT.

V usage is TRBV19 and J usage is TRBJ2-1, with 9 bases lining up with TRBD2. The germline gives CDR1 LNHDA, CDR2 SQIVND (reference sequence). The CDR3 has 15 amino acids. J gave up 4 bases and V 5 bases, and 6 bases lay outside the gene matches. In DNA, the CDR3 is TGTGCCAGTAGTTTGAGACTAGCGGATTACAATGAGCAGTTCTTC. This sequence encodes CASSLRLADYNEQFF.

This clone was detected only once. The chain joins TRBV10-3 to TRBJ2-1; 15 bases agree with TRBD2. The CDR3 has 16 amino acids. Germline CDR1 is ENHRY and CDR2 is SYGVKD. With V trimmed by 2 bases and J by 7 bases, 3 bases remained unmatched. CDR3 sequence: CAISEPGTSGRNEQFF. The CDR3 DNA sequence: TGTGCCATCAGTGAGCCCGGGACTAGCGGGAGGAATGAGCAGTTCTTC.

This clone was seen just once. V and J are TRBV24-1 and TRBJ2-7; 7 bases match TRBD2. This CDR3 spans 18 amino acids. Germline V gene sequence: CDR1 KGHDR, CDR2 SFDVKD. Losses at the gene ends were 0 bases for V and 2 bases for J; bases not matched to a gene: 12. In DNA, the CDR3 is TGTGCCACCAGTGATTTGCAGGGAGGCGGGAGTTCCCCCTACGAGCAGTACTTC. This translates into CATSDLQGGGSSPYEQYF.

This clone was counted between two and nine times. The chain couples TRBV6-5 to TRBJ1-5; 10 bases are a match to TRBD1. Germline lookup yields CDR1 MNHEY and CDR2 SVGAGI. V lost 4 bases and J lost 6; bases outside the gene matches: 9. The CDR3 has 16 amino acids. CDR3 nucleotide sequence: TGTGCCAGCAGTTCACAGGACAGGGGGTCTGGTCAGCCCCAGCATTTT. Translating gives CASSSQDRGSGQPQHF.

This rearrangement joins TRBV6-5 to TRBJ2-7; tentative D call: TRBD2 (5 bases). From germline, CDR1 is MNHEY and CDR2 SVGAGI. V shed 1 base and J shed 2 bases, with 12 bases lying between them. This CDR3 contains 15 residues. The chain's CDR3 is CASSYYRGWPYEQYF. CDR3 coding DNA: TGTGCCAGCAGTTACTACCGGGGATGGCCCTACGAGCAGTACTTC.

The chain combines TRBV4-3 with TRBJ2-3; perhaps TRBD2 as D (5 bases). Per germline, CDR1 LGHNA and CDR2 YSLEER. The CDR3 contains 16 residues. Trimming cost V 0 bases and J 5 bases, with 15 bases left between them. CDR3 sequence reads: CASSQDSRGSGDTQYF. The CDR3 region has the DNA TGCGCCAGCAGCCAAGATAGTCGGGGTTCGGGAGATACGCAGTATTTT.

This clone came up a few times. The rearrangement joins TRBV27 to TRBJ1-6; 9 positions match TRBD1. CDR3 length: 17 residues. V dropped 5 bases and J dropped 4; count of bases not matched to a gene: 9. Germline-derived CDR1 and CDR2 are MNHEY and SMNVEV (reference sequence). This CDR3 is CASSGSQGATYNSPLHF. For the CDR3, the DNA is TGTGCCAGCAGTGGATCACAGGGGGCGACTTATAATTCACCCCTCCACTTT.

V is TRBV25-1 and J is TRBJ2-3, with TRBD1 matching 9 bases. From germline, CDR1 is MGHDK and CDR2 SYGVNS. The CDR3 is 15 amino acids. J gave up 3 bases and V 2 bases, and 3 bases lay outside the gene matches. The CDR3 region has the DNA TGTGCCAGCAGTGAAGGGACAGGGCGGACAGATACGCAGTATTTT. Amino acid sequence: CASSEGTGRTDTQYF.

The CDR3 DNA is TGTGCCAGCAGCGTACGCGGGAGAGGGCCGGAAAATGAGCAGTTCTTC. This encodes CASSVRGRGPENEQFF. The V and J genes are TRBV11-3 and TRBJ2-1; 7 bases line up with TRBD2. Germline lookup yields CDR1 SGHNT and CDR2 YENEEA. V dropped 5 bases and J dropped 7; count of bases not matched to a gene: 14. CDR3 length: 16 amino acids.

This clone has only a few counts. The gene calls are TRBV5-6 and TRBJ2-5, with 12 bases fitting TRBD1. Germline V CDR1 and CDR2: SGHDT, YYEEEE. J lost 4 bases, V lost 5 bases, and 6 bases had no gene match. This CDR3 comprises 15 residues. In nucleotides, the CDR3 is TGTGCCAGCAGGTTTGGGACAGGGGGCGGAGAGACCCAGTACTTC. Translation gives CASRFGTGGGETQYF. Looking up the rest from reference TRBV5-6 and TRBJ2-5 gives the full variable domain: DAGVTQSPTHLIKTRGQQVTLRCSPKSGHDTVSWYQQALGQGPQFIFQYYEEEERQRGNFPDRFSGHQFPNYSSELNVNALLLGDSALYLCASRFGTGGGETQYFGPGTRLLVL.